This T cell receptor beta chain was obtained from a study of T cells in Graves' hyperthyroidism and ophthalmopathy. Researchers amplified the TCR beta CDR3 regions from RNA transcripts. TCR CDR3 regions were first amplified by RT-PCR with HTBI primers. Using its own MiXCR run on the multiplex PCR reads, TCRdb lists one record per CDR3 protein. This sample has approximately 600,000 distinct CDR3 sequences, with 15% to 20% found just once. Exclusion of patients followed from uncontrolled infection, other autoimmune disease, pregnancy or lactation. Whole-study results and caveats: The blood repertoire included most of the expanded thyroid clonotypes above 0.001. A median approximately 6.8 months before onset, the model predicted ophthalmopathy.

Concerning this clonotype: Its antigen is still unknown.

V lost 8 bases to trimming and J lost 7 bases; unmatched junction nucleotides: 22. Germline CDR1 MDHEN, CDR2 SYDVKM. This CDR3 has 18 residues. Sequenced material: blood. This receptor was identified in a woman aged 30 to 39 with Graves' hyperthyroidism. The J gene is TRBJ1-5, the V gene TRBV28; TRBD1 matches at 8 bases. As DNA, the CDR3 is TGTGCCAGCTCTACATGGACAGGGTTTAGGGGAGATCGACAGCCCCAGCATTTT. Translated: CASSTWTGFRGDRQPQHF. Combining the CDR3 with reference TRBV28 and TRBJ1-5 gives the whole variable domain DVKVTQSSRYLVKRTGEKVFLECVQDMDHENMFWYRQDPGLGLRLIYFSYDVKMKEKGDIPEGYSVSREKKERFSLILESASTNQTSMYLCASSTWTGFRGDRQPQHFGDGTRLSIL.